This T cell receptor (beta chain) was captured in a study of T cell responses to AZD1222 COVID-19 vaccine. Points from the study as a whole: Donor demographics were predominantly white British with a female majority; clonal diversity may be underestimated. Nearly half of spike-specific TCRs reportedly go after variant regions that carry no mutations. Spike-specific TCRs gained breadth and depth after people received two AZD1222 doses. Seropositive AZD1222 recipients at baseline numbered only 5 or 6.

Repertoires were generated with immunoSEQ multiplex PCR, while TCRdb's copy carries only in-frame clones and drops some. The sample consists of 150,000 to 200,000 clones, 90% to 95% of them appearing once. Concerning this clone: Its antigen is currently unknown.

Trimming removed 0 bases at V and 7 bases at J, with 7 bases between. The CDR3 has 12 residues. Per germline, CDR1 SGHDT and CDR2 YYEEEE. The V call is TRBV5-6, the J call TRBJ2-5; no clear D. This receptor was taken from an adult who received the AZD1222 COVID-19 vaccine. Specimen: peripheral blood, collected 28 days after the second AZD1222 dose. The DNA of the CDR3 is TGTGCCAGCAGCTTGGGAGTGAGGACCCAGTACTTC. Protein sequence: CASSLGVRTQYF.